Listed below are T cell receptor beta chains from one sample, sequenced in a study of cytomegalovirus exposure and HLA in healthy donors. TCRdb keeps only in-frame clones here, not all; method: immunoSEQ multiplex PCR. This sample has more than 90,000 clones; under 85% occur once, and the top ten carry over 4%. The sequenced material came from PBMCs. These receptors all come from a woman between 40 and 50 years old in good health and CMV-seropositive. The CDR3 runs from the conserved cysteine through the conserved F or W. D genes are given only for firm matches. The listing skips clone size in some rows; elsewhere it reads once, few, many or a size class.

CDR3: CAWRRRDSDYNEQFF
DNA: TGTGCCTGGAGAAGACGGGACTCCGATTACAATGAGCAGTTCTTC
D: .
size: few
V: TRBV30
length: 15
J: TRBJ2-1

CDR3: CASSEDFIGRDYNEQFF
DNA: TGTGCCAGCAGTGAGGATTTTATCGGGAGGGACTACAATGAGCAGTTCTTC
D: TRBD2
size: .
V: TRBV6-1
length: 17
J: TRBJ2-1

CDR3: CASSPWTGGYNQPQHF
DNA: TGTGCCAGCAGCCCTTGGACAGGGGGCTACAATCAGCCCCAGCATTTT
D: TRBD1
size: few
V: TRBV5-8
length: 16
J: TRBJ1-5

CDR3: CASSWGDRGDTEAFF
DNA: TGCGCCAGCAGCTGGGGGGACAGGGGTGACACTGAAGCTTTCTTT
D: TRBD1
size: .
V: TRBV5-1
length: 15
J: TRBJ1-1

CDR3: CASSYRGVGNTIYF
DNA: TGTGCCAGCAGTTACAGGGGCGTAGGAAACACCATATATTTT
D: .
size: .
V: TRBV6-6
length: 14
J: TRBJ1-3

CDR3: CASSKGQVSYNEQFF
DNA: TGTGCCAGCAGCAAAGGACAGGTCTCCTACAATGAGCAGTTCTTC
D: TRBD1
size: .
V: TRBV6-5
length: 15
J: TRBJ2-1

CDR3: CASSSQDRGDQPQHF
DNA: TGTGCCAGTAGCTCTCAAGACAGGGGCGATCAGCCCCAGCATTTT
D: TRBD1
size: .
V: TRBV19
length: 15
J: TRBJ1-5

CDR3: CASMVAGGNEQFF
DNA: TGCGCCAGCATGGTAGCGGGAGGTAATGAGCAGTTCTTC
D: TRBD2
size: .
V: TRBV10-2
length: 13
J: TRBJ2-1

CDR3: CASRADVADTQYF
DNA: TGTGCCAGTAGGGCAGATGTCGCAGATACGCAGTATTTT
D: .
size: .
V: TRBV19
length: 13
J: TRBJ2-3

CDR3: CASSLVWGQTGNTIYF
DNA: TGTGCCAGCAGCTTAGTCTGGGGACAAACTGGAAACACCATATATTTT
D: .
size: .
V: TRBV7-9
length: 16
J: TRBJ1-3

CDR3: CSVELPGNGYTF
DNA: TGCAGCGTTGAATTGCCAGGGAATGGCTACACCTTC
D: .
size: .
V: TRBV29-1
length: 12
J: TRBJ1-2

CDR3: CSADSNYGYTF
DNA: TGCAGCGCAGACAGTAACTATGGCTACACCTTC
D: .
size: .
V: TRBV29-1
length: 11
J: TRBJ1-2

CDR3: CASSPVSTLNEQYF
DNA: TGTGCCAGCAGTCCCGTTAGTACCCTAAACGAGCAGTACTTC
D: .
size: once
V: TRBV28
length: 14
J: TRBJ2-7

CDR3: CASSKTGFYEQYF
DNA: TGTGCCAGTAGCAAGACAGGTTTCTACGAGCAGTACTTC
D: .
size: .
V: TRBV2
length: 13
J: TRBJ2-7

CDR3: CASSYSGTVTQETQYF
DNA: TGTGCCAGCAGTTATTCCGGGACAGTGACCCAAGAGACCCAGTACTTC
D: TRBD1
size: once
V: TRBV11-2
length: 16
J: TRBJ2-5

CDR3: CASSMVGGGNQPQHF
DNA: TGTGCCAGTAGTATGGTGGGGGGAGGCAATCAGCCCCAGCATTTT
D: .
size: .
V: TRBV19
length: 15
J: TRBJ1-5

CDR3: CASSLVQSSGRVYYNEQFF
DNA: TGCGCCAGCAGCTTGGTTCAGAGTAGCGGGAGGGTTTACTACAATGAGCAGTTCTTC
D: TRBD2
size: .
V: TRBV5-1
length: 19
J: TRBJ2-1

CDR3: CASREQGLNTESFF
DNA: TGTGCCAGCAGAGAACAGGGGTTGAACACTGAATCTTTCTTT
D: TRBD1
size: once
V: TRBV2
length: 14
J: TRBJ1-1

CDR3: CATDTTGAYGYTF
DNA: TGTGCCACCGATACCACAGGCGCCTATGGCTACACCTTC
D: .
size: .
V: TRBV6-6
length: 13
J: TRBJ1-2

CDR3: CASSLLAAASYEQYF
DNA: TGCGCCAGCAGCTTACTAGCGGCCGCCTCCTACGAGCAGTACTTC
D: TRBD2
size: few
V: TRBV5-1
length: 15
J: TRBJ2-7

CDR3: CASSERGTGDTQYF
DNA: TGTGCCAGCAGTGAACGGGGGACCGGAGATACGCAGTATTTT
D: .
size: .
V: TRBV6-4
length: 14
J: TRBJ2-3

CDR3: CASSEELAGASGELFF
DNA: TGTGCCAGCAGTGAGGAGCTAGCGGGAGCGTCCGGGGAGCTGTTTTTT
D: TRBD2
size: few
V: TRBV2
length: 16
J: TRBJ2-2